A selection of T cell receptor beta chains follows, all from one sample in a study of blood T cell repertoires in COVID-19. Assay used: immunoSEQ multiplex PCR; TCRdb lists only in-frame clones, some missing. The sample has approximately 260,000 clones; 80% to 85% are singletons. Sequencing input: PBMCs or T cells enriched from blood (not recorded which). The receptor source for this set is a man aged 45-65 years who had recovered from COVID-19. CDR3s include the opening cysteine and the closing phenylalanine or tryptophan. Fields, in order: D gene, clone size, J gene, V gene, CDR3 DNA, CDR3 protein. A D gene is named only where the DNA matches it firmly. The listing skips clone size in some rows; elsewhere it reads once, few, many or a size class.

TRBD1,NA,TRBJ1-2,TRBV10-3,TGTGCCATCAAACAGGGGACAGACTATGGCTACACCTTC,CAIKQGTDYGYTF
TRBD2,NA,TRBJ2-3,TRBV5-6,TGTGCCAGCAGCTTTCAGCTAGCGGGGGGACGTAGCACAGATACGCAGTATTTT,CASSFQLAGGRSTDTQYF
TRBD2,NA,TRBJ2-2,TRBV20-1,TGCAGTGCTAGTAGCGGGAGGATAAACACCGGGGAGCTGTTTTTT,CSASSGRINTGELFF
NA,once,TRBJ2-1,TRBV28,TGTGCCAGCCGGGTCATGGACAATGAGCAGTTCTTC,CASRVMDNEQFF
TRBD1,NA,TRBJ2-7,TRBV6-1,TGTGCCAGCAGTGAAGCGGGTCGACCAGACAGGGGTCACCAGTACTTC,CASSEAGRPDRGHQYF
NA,NA,TRBJ1-5,TRBV18,TGTGCCAGCTCACCCCCAGGGCCCAATCAGCCCCAGCATTTT,CASSPPGPNQPQHF
TRBD2,NA,TRBJ2-1,TRBV3-1/TRBV3-2,TGTGCCAGCAGCCCCGGACTAGCGGGATTACGGGTCAATGAGCAGTTCTTC,CASSPGLAGLRVNEQFF
NA,many,TRBJ1-4,TRBV6-5,TGTGCCAGCAGTTACTCGATTTGGACAGAGAATGAAAAACTGTTTTTT,CASSYSIWTENEKLFF
NA,NA,TRBJ2-5,TRBV19,TGTGCCAGTAGTTCGGCGCCAGGGGAGACCCAGTACTTC,CASSSAPGETQYF
NA,NA,TRBJ2-2,TRBV19,TGTGCCAGTAGTATAGGTACCTTCCTAGGGGCCGGGGAGCTGTTTTTT,CASSIGTFLGAGELFF
NA,NA,TRBJ2-2,TRBV7-3,TGTGCCAGCAGCCCGATCATTTCTGGGGGGGCCTACACCGGGGAGCTGTTTTTT,CASSPIISGGAYTGELFF
NA,NA,TRBJ2-7,TRBV5-1,TGCGCCAGCAGCTTACTCCAGGGCGTGGGTTCCTACGAGCAGTACTTC,CASSLLQGVGSYEQYF
TRBD1,few,TRBJ1-5,TRBV28,TGTGCCAGCAGTTTTTGGACAGGTGGCCAGCCCCAGCATTTT,CASSFWTGGQPQHF
NA,NA,TRBJ1-5,TRBV5-5,TGTGCCAGCAGCGATGAGTATAGCAATCAGCCCCAGCATTTT,CASSDEYSNQPQHF
NA,NA,TRBJ1-2,TRBV12-3/TRBV12-4,TGTGCCAGCAGTTTAGACAGGATCTATGGCTACACCTTC,CASSLDRIYGYTF
NA,NA,TRBJ2-7,TRBV7-6,TGTGCCAGCAGCCTGACTAGAGCTTCCTACGAGCAGTACTTC,CASSLTRASYEQYF
NA,NA,TRBJ2-5,TRBV10-1,TGCGCCAGCTCCCCAGGGCTAGCGACCTACCAAGAGACCCAGTACTTC,CASSPGLATYQETQYF
TRBD1,NA,TRBJ2-7,TRBV19,TGTGCCAGTAGTATAGTCGCCGGACAGGGGTCCTACGAGCAGTACTTC,CASSIVAGQGSYEQYF
TRBD1,once,TRBJ1-2,TRBV11-2,TGTGCCAGCAGCCCTAGGACAGGGTCCTATGGCTACACCTTC,CASSPRTGSYGYTF
NA,NA,TRBJ2-6,TRBV10-3,TGTGCCATCACGCAGGCCAGAATCTTAATTGGGGCCAACGTCCTGACTTTC,CAITQARILIGANVLTF
TRBD2,NA,TRBJ2-7,TRBV5-6,TGTGCCAGCAGCCCCAAGGGTAGCGGGGGGCCCTTAACCTACGAGCAGTACTTC,CASSPKGSGGPLTYEQYF
NA,NA,TRBJ2-3,TRBV24-1,TGTGCCACCTCCACAGGTTCGGTAGATACGCAGTATTTT,CATSTGSVDTQYF
NA,NA,TRBJ2-7,TRBV11-3,TGTGCCAGCAGCTTTGGACATCTGGGGGAGCAGTACTTC,CASSFGHLGEQYF
TRBD1,NA,TRBJ2-5,TRBV10-1,TGCGCCAGCAGTCCGGGACCGGGCCAGGGGGCCCAGTACTTC,CASSPGPGQGAQYF